Detailed here is one T cell receptor (beta chain). Using TCRalpha and TCRbeta cDNA, the researchers carried out two nested PCRs that lasted 16 and 9 cycles. TCRdb reprocessed the 5' RACE reads and reports one entry per CDR3 protein, with no DNA. There are approximately 380,000 distinct CDR3 sequences in the sample, with roughly 2.6% held by the top ten. These data originate in a study of monozygotic twins with inflammatory bowel disease. The CDR3 is 17 residues long. Germline CDR1 and CDR2: LGHNA and YSLEER. The clonotype comes from a human donor with ulcerative colitis or Crohn's disease, or a healthy co-twin of an affected twin (not recorded which). Sequencing used blood. This chain connects TRBV4-3 to TRBJ2-5; TCRdb's assignment of TRBD2 cannot be checked, as there is no DNA. The CDR3 loop is CASSQEGVTSGVETQYF.